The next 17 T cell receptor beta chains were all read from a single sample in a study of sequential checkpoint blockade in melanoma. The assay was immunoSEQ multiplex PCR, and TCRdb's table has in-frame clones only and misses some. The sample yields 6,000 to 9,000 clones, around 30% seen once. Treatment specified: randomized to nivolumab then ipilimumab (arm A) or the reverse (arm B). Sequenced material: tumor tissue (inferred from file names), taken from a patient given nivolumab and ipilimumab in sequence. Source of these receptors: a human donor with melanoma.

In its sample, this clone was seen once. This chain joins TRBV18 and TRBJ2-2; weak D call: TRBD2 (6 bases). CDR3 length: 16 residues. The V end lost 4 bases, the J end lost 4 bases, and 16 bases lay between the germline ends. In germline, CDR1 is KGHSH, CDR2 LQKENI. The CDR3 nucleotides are TGTGCCAGCTCACTTCGACTAGGCTCAAGCACCGGGGAGCTGTTTTTT. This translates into CASSLRLGSSTGELFF.

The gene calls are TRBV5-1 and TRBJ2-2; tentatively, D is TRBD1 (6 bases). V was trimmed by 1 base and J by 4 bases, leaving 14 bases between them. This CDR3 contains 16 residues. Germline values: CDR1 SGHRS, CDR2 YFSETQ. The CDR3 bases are TGCGCCAGCAGCTTGTTAGGGCAAGGGGGCACCGGGGAGCTGTTTTTT. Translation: CASSLLGQGGTGELFF.

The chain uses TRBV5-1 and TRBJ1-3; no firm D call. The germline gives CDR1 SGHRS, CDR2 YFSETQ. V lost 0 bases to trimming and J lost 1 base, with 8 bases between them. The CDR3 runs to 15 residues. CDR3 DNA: TGCGCCAGCAGCTTGGGTTTGGGGTCTGGAAACACCATATATTTT. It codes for CASSLGLGSGNTIYF. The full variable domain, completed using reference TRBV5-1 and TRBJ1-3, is KAGVTQTPRYLIKTRGQQVTLSCSPISGHRSVSWYQQTPGQGLQFLFEYFSETQRNKGNFPGRFSGRQFSNSRSEMNVSTLELGDSALYLCASSLGLGSGNTIYFGEGSWLTVV.

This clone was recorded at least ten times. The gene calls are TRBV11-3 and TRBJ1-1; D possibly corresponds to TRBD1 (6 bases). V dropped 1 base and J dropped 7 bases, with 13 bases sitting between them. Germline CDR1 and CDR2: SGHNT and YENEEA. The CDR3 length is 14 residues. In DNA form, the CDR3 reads TGTGCCAGCAGCTTAGGTGCCAGGGGAGGTGAAGCTTTCTTT. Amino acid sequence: CASSLGARGGEAFF.

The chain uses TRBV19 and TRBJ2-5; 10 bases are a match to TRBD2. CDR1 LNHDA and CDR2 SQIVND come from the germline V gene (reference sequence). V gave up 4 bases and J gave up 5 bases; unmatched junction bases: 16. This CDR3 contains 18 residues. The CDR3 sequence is CASSTPSSGRVGRETQYF. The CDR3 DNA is TGTGCCAGTAGTACCCCCTCTAGCGGGAGAGTGGGTCGGGAGACCCAGTACTTC. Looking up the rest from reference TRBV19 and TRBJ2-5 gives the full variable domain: DGGITQSPKYLFRKEGQNVTLSCEQNLNHDAMYWYRQDPGQGLRLIYYSQIVNDFQKGDIAEGYSVSREKKESFPLTVTSAQKNPTAFYLCASSTPSSGRVGRETQYFGPGTRLLVL.

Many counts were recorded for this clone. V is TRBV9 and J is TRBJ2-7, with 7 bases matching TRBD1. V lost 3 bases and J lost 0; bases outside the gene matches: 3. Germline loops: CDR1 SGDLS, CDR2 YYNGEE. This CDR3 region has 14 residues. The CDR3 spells CASSAQGDSYEQYF. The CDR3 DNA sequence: TGTGCCAGCAGCGCTCAGGGGGACTCCTACGAGCAGTACTTC.

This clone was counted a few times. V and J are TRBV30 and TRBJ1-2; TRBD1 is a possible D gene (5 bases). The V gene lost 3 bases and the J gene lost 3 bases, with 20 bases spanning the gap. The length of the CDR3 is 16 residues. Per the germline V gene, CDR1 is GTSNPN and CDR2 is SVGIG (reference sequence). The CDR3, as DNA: TGTGCCTGGAGCGCAATCACAAAGAAGGGACACTATGGCTACACCTTC. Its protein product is CAWSAITKKGHYGYTF. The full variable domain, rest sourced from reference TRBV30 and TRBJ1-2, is SQTIHQWPATLVQPVGSPLSLECTVEGTSNPNLYWYRQAAGRGLQLLFYSVGIGQISSEVPQNLSASRPQDRQFILSSKKLLLSDSGFYLCAWSAITKKGHYGYTFGSGTRLTVV.

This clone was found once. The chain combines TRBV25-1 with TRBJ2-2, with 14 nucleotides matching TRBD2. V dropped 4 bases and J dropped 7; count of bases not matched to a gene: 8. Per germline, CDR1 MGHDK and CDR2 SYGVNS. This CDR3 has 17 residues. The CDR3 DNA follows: TGTGCCAGCAGTGGGGGACTAGCGGGAGCTGGCATCGGGGAGCTGTTTTTT. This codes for CASSGGLAGAGIGELFF. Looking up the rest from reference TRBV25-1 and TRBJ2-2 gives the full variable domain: EADIYQTPRYLVIGTGKKITLECSQTMGHDKMYWYQQDPGMELHLIHYSYGVNSTEKGDLSSESTVSRIRTEHFPLTLESARPSHTSQYLCASSGGLAGAGIGELFFGEGSRLTVL.

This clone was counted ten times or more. The CDR3 region has the DNA TGTGCCAGCAGTGATGTTGTTTGGGGCACAGATACGCAGTATTTT. Residues: CASSDVVWGTDTQYF. The chain recombines TRBV6-8 with TRBJ2-3; D call uncertain. CDR1 and CDR2 from the germline V gene are MNHGY and SAAAGT. V gave up 5 bases and J gave up 1 base, with 13 bases separating them. The CDR3 length is 15 residues.

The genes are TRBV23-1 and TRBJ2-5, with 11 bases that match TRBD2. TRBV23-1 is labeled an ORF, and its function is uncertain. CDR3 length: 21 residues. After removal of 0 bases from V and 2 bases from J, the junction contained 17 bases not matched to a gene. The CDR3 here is CASSQSNPRLAGRILQETQYF. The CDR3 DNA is TGCGCCAGCAGTCAATCCAATCCTAGACTAGCGGGAAGGATATTGCAAGAGACCCAGTACTTC.

The CDR3 DNA follows: TGCAGCGTTCTTTGGCGGGAAGGCCCGAGCACTGAAGCTTTCTTT. Its protein product is CSVLWREGPSTEAFF. This sequence joins TRBV29-1 and TRBJ1-1; no firm D call. The CDR3 is made up of 15 amino acids. Germline V gene sequence: CDR1 SQVTM, CDR2 ANQGSEA. V was clipped by 5 bases and J by 4 bases, with 20 bases between them. Full variable domain (outside the CDR3, taken from reference TRBV29-1 and TRBJ1-1): SAVISQKPSRDICQRGTSLTIQCQVDSQVTMMFWYRQQPGQSLTLIATANQGSEATYESGFVIDKFPISRPNLTFSTLTVSNMSPEDSSIYLCSVLWREGPSTEAFFGQGTRLTVV.

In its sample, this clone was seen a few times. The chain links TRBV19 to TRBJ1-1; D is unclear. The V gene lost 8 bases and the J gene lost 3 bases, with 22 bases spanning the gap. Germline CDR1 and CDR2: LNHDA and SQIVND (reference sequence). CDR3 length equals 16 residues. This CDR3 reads CASAIWKGVEYTEAFF. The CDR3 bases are TGTGCCAGTGCAATATGGAAGGGTGTGGAGTACACTGAAGCTTTCTTT.

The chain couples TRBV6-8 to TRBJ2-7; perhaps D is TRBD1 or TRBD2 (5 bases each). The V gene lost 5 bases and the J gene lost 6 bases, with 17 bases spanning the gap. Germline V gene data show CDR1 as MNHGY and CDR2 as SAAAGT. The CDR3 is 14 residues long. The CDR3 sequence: CASSPGRSLGEQYF. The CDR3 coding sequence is TGTGCCAGCAGTCCAGGGAGATCCCTGGGCGAGCAGTACTTC.

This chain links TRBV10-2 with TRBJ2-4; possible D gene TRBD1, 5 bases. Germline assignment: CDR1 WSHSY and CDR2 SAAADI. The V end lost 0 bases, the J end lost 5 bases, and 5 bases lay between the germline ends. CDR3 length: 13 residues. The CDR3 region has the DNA TGCGCCAGCAGTGAGTCACAGGAAAACATTCAGTACTTC. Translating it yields CASSESQENIQYF.

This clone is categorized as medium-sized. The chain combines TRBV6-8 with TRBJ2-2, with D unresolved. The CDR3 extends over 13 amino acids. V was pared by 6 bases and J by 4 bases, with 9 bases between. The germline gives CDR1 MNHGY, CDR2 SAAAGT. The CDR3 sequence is CASSPVLTGELFF. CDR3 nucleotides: TGTGCCAGCAGCCCGGTCCTCACCGGGGAGCTGTTTTTT.

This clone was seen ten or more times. The CDR3 here is CASSLGYNTATEAFF. In DNA, the CDR3 is TGTGCCAGCAGCTTAGGATACAACACCGCCACTGAAGCTTTCTTT. The rearrangement links TRBV11-3 to TRBJ1-1; unclear D gene. V lost 1 base and J 4 bases, leaving 13 bases between the germline ends. The CDR3 sequence is 15 residues long. Per the germline V gene, CDR1 is SGHNT and CDR2 is YENEEA.

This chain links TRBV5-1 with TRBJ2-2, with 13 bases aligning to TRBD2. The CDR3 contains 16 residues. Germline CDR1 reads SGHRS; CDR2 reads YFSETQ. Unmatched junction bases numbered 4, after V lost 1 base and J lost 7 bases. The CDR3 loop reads CASSLLGLAGHGELFF. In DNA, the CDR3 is TGCGCCAGCAGCTTGTTGGGACTAGCGGGACACGGGGAGCTGTTTTTT.